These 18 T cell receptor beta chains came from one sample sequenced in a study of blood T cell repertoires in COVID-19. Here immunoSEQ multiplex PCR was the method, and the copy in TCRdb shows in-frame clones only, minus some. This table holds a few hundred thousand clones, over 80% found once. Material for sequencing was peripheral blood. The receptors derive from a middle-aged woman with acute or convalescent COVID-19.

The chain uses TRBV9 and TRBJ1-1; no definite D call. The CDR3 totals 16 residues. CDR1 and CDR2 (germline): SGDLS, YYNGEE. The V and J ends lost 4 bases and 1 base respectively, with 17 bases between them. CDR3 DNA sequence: TGTGCCAGCAGCCTAACCTGGGGAGGAAGGAACACTGAAGCTTTCTTT. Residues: CASSLTWGGRNTEAFF.

CDR3 sequence: CASSDSGQGFDGYTF. The CDR3 bases are TGTGCCAGTAGTGATTCAGGACAGGGGTTCGATGGCTACACCTTC. The J gene is TRBJ1-2, the V gene TRBV19, with 9 bases fitting TRBD1. The CDR3 length is 15 residues. Trimming took 5 bases from V and 6 from J; bases not matched to a gene: 10. Germline-derived CDR1 and CDR2 are LNHDA and SQIVND (reference sequence).

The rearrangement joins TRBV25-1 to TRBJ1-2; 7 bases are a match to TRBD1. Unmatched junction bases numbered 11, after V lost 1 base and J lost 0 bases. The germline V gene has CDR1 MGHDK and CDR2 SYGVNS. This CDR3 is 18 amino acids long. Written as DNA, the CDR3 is TGTGCCAGCAGTGAATTTGGGACAGAGACTTCCCCTAACTATGGCTACACCTTC. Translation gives CASSEFGTETSPNYGYTF.

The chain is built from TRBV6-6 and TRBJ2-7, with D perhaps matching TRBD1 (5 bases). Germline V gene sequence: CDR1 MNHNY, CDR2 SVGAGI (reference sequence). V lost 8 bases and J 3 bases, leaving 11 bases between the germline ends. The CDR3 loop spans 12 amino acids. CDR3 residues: CASSPGNYEQYV. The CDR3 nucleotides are TGTGCCAGCTCCCCAGGGAACTACGAGCAGTACGTC.

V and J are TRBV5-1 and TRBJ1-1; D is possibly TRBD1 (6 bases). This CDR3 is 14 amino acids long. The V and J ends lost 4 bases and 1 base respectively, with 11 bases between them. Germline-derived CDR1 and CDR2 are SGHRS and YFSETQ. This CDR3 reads CASSEQGWNTEAFF. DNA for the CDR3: TGCGCCAGCAGCGAACAGGGATGGAACACTGAAGCTTTCTTT.

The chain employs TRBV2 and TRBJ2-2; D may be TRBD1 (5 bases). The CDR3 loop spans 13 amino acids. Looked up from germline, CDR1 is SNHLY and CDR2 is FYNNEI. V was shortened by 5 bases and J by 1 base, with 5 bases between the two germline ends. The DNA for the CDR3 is TGTGCCAGCAGTCAGGGGAACACCGGGGAGCTGTTTTTT. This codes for CASSQGNTGELFF.

CDR3 in amino acids: CASSPHGLRQTEAFF. The DNA of the CDR3 is TGTGCCAGCAGCCCCCACGGCCTCAGGCAAACTGAAGCTTTCTTT. The gene calls are TRBV3-1 (or the pseudogene TRBV3-2) and TRBJ1-1; D unresolved. The CDR3 runs 15 residues. Per the germline V gene, CDR1 is LGHDT and CDR2 is YNNKEL (reference sequence). Trimming took 4 bases from V and 5 from J, leaving 17 bases between them.

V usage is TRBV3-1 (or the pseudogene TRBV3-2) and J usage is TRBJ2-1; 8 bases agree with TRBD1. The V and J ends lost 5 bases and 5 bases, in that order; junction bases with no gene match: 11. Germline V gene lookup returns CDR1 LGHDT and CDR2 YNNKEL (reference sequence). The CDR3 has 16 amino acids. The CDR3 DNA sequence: TGTGCCAGCAGCTTCCCCGGGACAGGAACGAACAATGAGCAGTTCTTC. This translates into CASSFPGTGTNNEQFF.

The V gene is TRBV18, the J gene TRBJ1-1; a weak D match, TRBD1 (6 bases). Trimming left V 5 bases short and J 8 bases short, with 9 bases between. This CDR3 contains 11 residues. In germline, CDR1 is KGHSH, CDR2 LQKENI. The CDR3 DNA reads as TGTGCCAGCTCATCTACAGGGGAAGCTTTCTTT. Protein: CASSSTGEAFF.

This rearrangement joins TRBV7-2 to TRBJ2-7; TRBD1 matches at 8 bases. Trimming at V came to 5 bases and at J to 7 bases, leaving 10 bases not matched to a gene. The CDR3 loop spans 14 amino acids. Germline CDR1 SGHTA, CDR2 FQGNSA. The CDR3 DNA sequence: TGTGCCAGCAGCACCTTAACAACAGGGGGAGAGCAGTACGTC. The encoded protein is CASSTLTTGGEQYV.

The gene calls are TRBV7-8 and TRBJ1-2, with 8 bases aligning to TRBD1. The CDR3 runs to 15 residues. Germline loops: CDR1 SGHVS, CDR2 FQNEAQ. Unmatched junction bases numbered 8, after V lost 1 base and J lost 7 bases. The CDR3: CASSLEGRGRSGYTF. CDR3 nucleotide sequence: TGTGCCAGCAGCTTAGAAGGCAGGGGGCGCTCTGGCTACACCTTC.

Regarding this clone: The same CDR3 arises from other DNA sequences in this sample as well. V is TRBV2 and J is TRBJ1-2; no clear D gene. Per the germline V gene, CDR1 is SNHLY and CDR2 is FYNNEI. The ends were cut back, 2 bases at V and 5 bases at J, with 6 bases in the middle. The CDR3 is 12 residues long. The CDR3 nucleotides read TGTGCCAGCAGTGAAAGCGGATATGGCTACACCTTC. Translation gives CASSESGYGYTF.

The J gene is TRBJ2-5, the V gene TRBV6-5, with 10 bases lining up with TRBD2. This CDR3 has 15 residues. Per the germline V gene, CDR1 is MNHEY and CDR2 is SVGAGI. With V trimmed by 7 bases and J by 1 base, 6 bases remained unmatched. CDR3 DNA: TGTGCCAGCAAGAGAAGCGGGGGGGTCCAAGAGACCCAGTACTTC. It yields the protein CASKRSGGVQETQYF.

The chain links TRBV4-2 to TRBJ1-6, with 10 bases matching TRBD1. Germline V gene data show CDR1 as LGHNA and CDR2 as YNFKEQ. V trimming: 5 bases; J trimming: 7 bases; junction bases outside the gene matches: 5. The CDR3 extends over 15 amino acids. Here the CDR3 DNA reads TGTGCCAGCAGCGCCCGGACAGGGGGAAATTCACCCCTCCACTTT. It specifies CASSARTGGNSPLHF.

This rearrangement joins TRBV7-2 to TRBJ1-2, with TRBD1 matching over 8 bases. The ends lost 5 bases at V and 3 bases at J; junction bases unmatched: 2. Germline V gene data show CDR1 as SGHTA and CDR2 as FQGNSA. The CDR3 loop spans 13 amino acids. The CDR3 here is CASSPTGDYGYTF. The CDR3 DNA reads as TGTGCCAGCAGCCCGACAGGGGACTATGGCTACACCTTC.

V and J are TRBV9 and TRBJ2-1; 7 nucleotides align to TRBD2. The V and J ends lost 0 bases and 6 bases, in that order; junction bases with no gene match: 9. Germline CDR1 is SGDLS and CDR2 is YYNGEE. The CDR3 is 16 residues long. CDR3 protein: CASSVATSATPNEQFF. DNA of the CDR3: TGTGCCAGCAGCGTAGCCACTAGCGCGACTCCCAATGAGCAGTTCTTC.

Here the CDR3 reads CASSPPGQRETQYF. CDR3 in DNA: TGTGCCAGCTCACCACCAGGACAACGGGAGACCCAGTACTTC. This chain uses TRBV18 with TRBJ2-5; tentatively, D is TRBD1 (5 bases). V was clipped by 0 bases and J by 5 bases, with 10 bases between them. Germline loops: CDR1 KGHSH, CDR2 LQKENI. The CDR3 totals 14 residues.

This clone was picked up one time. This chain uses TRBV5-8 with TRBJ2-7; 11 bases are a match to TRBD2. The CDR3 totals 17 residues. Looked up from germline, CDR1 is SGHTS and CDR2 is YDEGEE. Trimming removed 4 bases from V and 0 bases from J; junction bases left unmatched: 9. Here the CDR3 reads CASSKTSGGHSSYEQYV. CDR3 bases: TGTGCCAGCAGCAAAACTAGCGGGGGCCATAGCTCCTACGAGCAGTACGTC.